A single sample is the source of the 17 T cell receptor beta chains below, sequenced in a study of blood T cell repertoires in COVID-19. Repertoires were generated with immunoSEQ multiplex PCR, while TCRdb's copy carries only in-frame clones and drops some. Of approximately 190,000 clones listed, about 80% are singletons. Sequencing was done on a sample of peripheral blood. These TCRs come from a man in his 60s with acute or convalescent COVID-19.

This clone has more than one count but fewer than ten. The chain uses TRBV28 and TRBJ2-2, with 7 bases identical to TRBD2. CDR3 size: 16 residues. After removal of 5 bases from V and 0 bases from J, the junction contained 6 bases not matched to a gene. Germline CDR1 MDHEN, CDR2 SYDVKM. The CDR3 is CASSELAGANTGELFF. CDR3 nucleotides: TGTGCCAGCAGTGAGCTGGCGGGAGCGAACACCGGGGAGCTGTTTTTT. The whole variable domain, remainder taken from reference TRBV28 and TRBJ2-2, is DVKVTQSSRYLVKRTGEKVFLECVQDMDHENMFWYRQDPGLGLRLIYFSYDVKMKEKGDIPEGYSVSREKKERFSLILESASTNQTSMYLCASSELAGANTGELFFGEGSRLTVL.

This chain joins TRBV9 and TRBJ1-2; 7 nucleotides line up with TRBD1. The germline CDR1 and CDR2 sequences are SGDLS and YYNGEE. The CDR3 extends over 15 amino acids. Trimming removed 3 bases from V and 2 bases from J; junction bases left unmatched: 7. The CDR3, as DNA: TGTGCCAGCAGCGCCGGGACAGTGACCAACTATGGCTACACCTTC. It encodes CASSAGTVTNYGYTF.

The J gene is TRBJ2-1, the V gene TRBV27; TRBD2 might be the D (7 bases). Germline V gene data show CDR1 as MNHEY and CDR2 as SMNVEV (reference sequence). The CDR3 totals 16 residues. Deletions cut 0 bases from V and 2 bases from J, with 11 bases between. The CDR3 DNA is TGTGCCAGCAGTTTATCGGGGGGGGCAGCCTACAATGAGCAGTTCTTC. Translated: CASSLSGGAAYNEQFF.

This sequence joins TRBV2 and TRBJ1-2; 8 nucleotides line up with TRBD1. The germline V gene encodes CDR1 SNHLY and CDR2 FYNNEI. With 6 bases clipped from V and 6 bases from J, the junction kept 12 bases outside the gene matches. The CDR3 spans 15 residues. CDR3 sequence (DNA): TGTGCCAGCAGACCACAGGGGGAGGGGTGGAATGGCTACACCTTC. Encoded protein: CASRPQGEGWNGYTF.

The J gene is TRBJ1-3, the V gene TRBV28; 8 bases agree with TRBD1. The CDR3 sequence is 14 residues long. Germline loops: CDR1 MDHEN, CDR2 SYDVKM. V lost 10 bases and J lost 4; bases outside the gene matches: 9. The chain's CDR3 is CATQGTGEGNTIYF. The CDR3 nucleotides are TGTGCCACCCAGGGGACAGGTGAAGGAAACACCATATATTTT. The complete variable domain, with remaining parts taken from reference TRBV28 and TRBJ1-3, reads DVKVTQSSRYLVKRTGEKVFLECVQDMDHENMFWYRQDPGLGLRLIYFSYDVKMKEKGDIPEGYSVSREKKERFSLILESASTNQTSMYLCATQGTGEGNTIYFGEGSWLTVV.

The chain has TRBV27 and TRBJ1-6, with a possible D match to TRBD1 (6 bases). Trimming cost V 2 bases and J 7 bases, with 9 bases left between them. The length of the CDR3 is 14 residues. Germline CDR1 reads MNHEY; CDR2 reads SMNVEV (reference sequence). This chain's CDR3 is CASSLGTWNSPLHF. The CDR3 nucleotides read TGTGCCAGCAGTTTAGGGACATGGAATTCACCCCTCCACTTT.

In its sample, this clone was seen once. The chain joins TRBV6-6 to TRBJ1-1; D perhaps matches TRBD1 (6 bases). There are 14 residues in the CDR3. The germline gives CDR1 MNHNY, CDR2 SVGAGI (reference sequence). Trimming left V 2 bases short and J 4 bases short, with 11 bases between. This CDR3 reads CASSYKGGATEAFF. In nucleotides, the CDR3 is TGTGCCAGCAGTTACAAAGGGGGGGCCACTGAAGCTTTCTTT.

This clone was seen just once. The genes are TRBV5-4 and TRBJ2-7, with 10 bases fitting TRBD1. V shed 3 bases and J 5 bases; nucleotides not matched to a gene: 8. Germline loops: CDR1 SGHNT, CDR2 YYREEE (reference sequence). The CDR3 runs to 15 residues. The CDR3 reads CASSSGTGVFHEQYF. The CDR3 bases are TGTGCCAGCAGCTCCGGGACAGGGGTTTTTCACGAGCAGTACTTC. The whole variable domain, filled in from reference TRBV5-4 and TRBJ2-7, reads ETGVTQSPTHLIKTRGQQVTLRCSSQSGHNTVSWYQQALGQGPQFIFQYYREEENGRGNFPPRFSGLQFPNYSSELNVNALELDDSALYLCASSSGTGVFHEQYFGPGTRLTVT.

This clone was observed a handful of times. The V and J genes are TRBV7-2 and TRBJ2-7, with 10 bases identical to TRBD2. Trimming at V came to 3 bases and at J to 3 bases, leaving 14 bases not matched to a gene. This CDR3 has 18 amino acids. Per germline, CDR1 SGHTA and CDR2 FQGNSA. The CDR3 here is CASSFRTASGGNYYEQYF. DNA of the CDR3: TGTGCCAGCAGCTTCCGCACCGCTAGCGGGGGAAACTACTACGAGCAGTACTTC.

The rearrangement links TRBV4-1 to TRBJ1-2; TRBD1 might be the D (6 bases). Germline loops: CDR1 MGHRA, CDR2 YSYEKL. There are 16 residues in the CDR3. V was pared by 4 bases and J by 3 bases, with 18 bases between. DNA of the CDR3: TGCGCCAGCAGCCGAAATTCCCGGGGGGGCCACTATGGCTACACCTTC. Translated, it gives CASSRNSRGGHYGYTF.

The rearrangement uses TRBV11-1 and TRBJ1-1; D remains ambiguous. The V end was cut by 4 bases, the J end by 1 base, with 4 bases between. This CDR3 region has 12 residues. Germline lookup yields CDR1 SGHAT and CDR2 FQDESV (reference sequence). CDR3 coding DNA: TGTGCCAGCAGCTACAGGAACACTGAAGCTTTCTTT. This sequence encodes CASSYRNTEAFF. Complete variable domain (other parts from reference TRBV11-1 and TRBJ1-1): EAEVAQSPRYKITEKSQAVAFWCDPISGHATLYWYRQILGQGPELLVQFQDESVVDDSQLPKDRFSAERLKGVDSTLKIQPAELGDSAMYLCASSYRNTEAFFGQGTRLTVV.

CDR3 coding DNA: TGTGCCAGCAGACCCGACAGGCCAGGGAACACCATATATTTT. The encoded protein is CASRPDRPGNTIYF. V gene TRBV2 combines with J gene TRBJ1-3; maybe TRBD1 (6 bases). The CDR3 is made up of 14 amino acids. Germline V lookup: CDR1 SNHLY, CDR2 FYNNEI. V shed 6 bases and J shed 7 bases, with 16 bases lying between them.

V and J are TRBV27 and TRBJ1-3; D not resolved. The CDR3 contains 15 residues. Germline V lookup: CDR1 MNHEY, CDR2 SMNVEV (reference sequence). V lost 8 bases and J 0 bases, leaving 14 bases between the germline ends. The CDR3 here is CASSSYRDSGNTIYF. CDR3 bases: TGTGCCAGCTCCTCGTACCGGGACTCTGGAAACACCATATATTTT.

The gene calls are TRBV5-4 and TRBJ2-7; maybe TRBD1 (5 bases). CDR1 and CDR2 (germline): SGHNT, YYREEE (reference sequence). CDR3 length: 15 amino acids. V gave up 1 base and J gave up 4 bases, with 15 bases separating them. The chain's CDR3 is CASSLQGISGYEQYF. CDR3 DNA sequence: TGTGCCAGCAGCTTGCAGGGTATCTCAGGGTACGAGCAGTACTTC.

This chain joins TRBV14 and TRBJ1-3; no clear D. Germline lookup yields CDR1 SGHDN and CDR2 FVKESK. Trimming left V 4 bases short and J 0 bases short, with 16 bases between. CDR3 size: 17 residues. This CDR3 reads CASSPTQLLFSGNTIYF. The CDR3 nucleotides read TGTGCCAGCAGCCCGACACAGTTACTGTTCTCTGGAAACACCATATATTTT.

The chain couples TRBV6-6 to TRBJ2-1, with TRBD1 identical over 10 bases. J was trimmed by 6 bases and V by 7 bases; bases with no gene match: 6. The germline CDR1 and CDR2 sequences are MNHNY and SVGAGI (reference sequence). This CDR3 comprises 14 residues. CDR3 in DNA: TGTGCCAGCACTATGACAGGGGGCATCAATGAGCAGTTCTTC. This codes for CASTMTGGINEQFF.

CDR3: CATHKDSAYGYTF. CDR3 DNA: TGTGCCACCCATAAAGACAGCGCCTATGGCTACACCTTC. The rearrangement links TRBV10-3 to TRBJ1-2, with a possible D match to TRBD1 (5 bases). CDR1 is ENHRY, CDR2 SYGVKD, per germline. The CDR3 is made up of 13 amino acids. V lost 10 bases and J lost 4, with 16 bases in between.